The sequence of this T cell receptor beta chain was determined in a study of T cell repertoires in cytomegalovirus infection. Study-level information: From public TCR beta signatures came an indication of both CMV infection and matching HLA type.

This clonotype came up once. What it binds is not known. With a much larger clone just one base away, this may be a read error. General study findings and limits: Dominant in the ex vivo response were TCR beta clonotypes restricted by HLA-C and specific for CMV.

MiXCR was run by TCRdb on the reads, yielding one entry per CDR3 protein. This table holds some 180,000 distinct CDR3 sequences, 15% to 20% found once. This receptor was taken from a human donor in good health (CMV status not recorded). Some clones in this sample may be carry-over from other donors' samples. Sequencing used CD8+ T cells from PBMCs.

In DNA, the CDR3 is TGTGCCAGCAGCACCGGGACTAGCGGCACAGATACGCAGTATTTT. Residues: CASSTGTSGTDTQYF. The chain recombines TRBV7-2 with TRBJ2-3; the match to TRBD2 covers 10 bases. The V gene end was trimmed by 5 bases and the J gene end by 1 base; junction bases not matched to a gene: 3. Germline CDR1 SGHTA, CDR2 FQGNSA. This CDR3 is 15 amino acids long.